This T cell receptor beta chain was sequenced in a study of blood T cells in healthy people across ages. This CDR3 spans 16 amino acids. The germline V and J ends were trimmed by 5 bases and 1 base, with 14 bases remaining between them. A second PCR of 7 to 11 cycles used a sample-barcoded 5' primer and a J-beta primer mix. TCRdb ran MiXCR on the 5' RACE reads and lists one entry per CDR3 protein. This repertoire shows around 1,000,000 distinct CDR3 sequences, under 30% found once; its top ten account for around 0.75%. Separately, the same data were catalogued under a study of T cells of mothers and their children. As that study records: Addition of sample barcodes and 2-4 random nucleotides occurred through the M1S primer of the second PCR.

The TCR originated in a girl aged 2-10 years in good health. Material: blood. The chain employs TRBV12-3 or TRBV12-4 and TRBJ1-4, with D maybe TRBD1 (5 bases). This CDR3 is CASSMSGKGTNEKLFF. The CDR3 nucleotides are TGTGCCAGCAGTATGTCAGGGAAGGGAACTAATGAAAAACTGTTTTTT.